The clone carrying this T cell receptor (beta chain) was observed a few times. Its antigen remains unknown. Amplification targeted the TCR beta CDR3 regions, with RNA transcripts as the source material. Second-round multiplex PCR came after first-round RT-PCR with HTBI primers. Each CDR3 protein is one row after TCRdb ran MiXCR on the multiplex PCR reads. The data hold about 230,000 distinct CDR3 sequences, with around 45% observed a single time. These data are taken from a study of Graves' ophthalmopathy and Graves' hyperthyroidism. Study-level points and caveats: Among expanded thyroid clonotypes above 0.001 frequency, most also occurred in blood.

From germline, CDR1 is SGHAT and CDR2 FQDESV (reference sequence). The CDR3 has 14 residues. V was trimmed by 5 bases and J by 6 bases, leaving 16 bases between them. Material for sequencing was peripheral blood. The origin of this receptor is an adult man with Graves' ophthalmopathy. The V call is TRBV11-1, the J call TRBJ1-2; D unclear. This CDR3 reads CASSPQTPSDGYTF. The CDR3 coding sequence is TGTGCCAGCAGCCCACAGACCCCGAGCGATGGCTACACCTTC.